This T cell receptor (beta chain) was captured in a study of cytomegalovirus exposure and HLA in healthy donors. Generated by immunoSEQ multiplex PCR, the TCRdb table keeps only in-frame clones and is missing some. The profile shows about 350,000 clones, roughly nine tenths of them singletons. The junction had 7 bases not matched to a gene; V was cut back by 4 bases and J by 4 bases. Germline V CDR1 and CDR2: SGHDT, YYEEEE. The CDR3 consists of 15 residues. To note about this clone: The target antigen is unknown.

Study-wide points: Most TCR sequences were seen very rarely across donors, but some public TCRs occurred in many.

The donors were in the roughly 130-subject validation cohort, distinct from the roughly 600-subject first cohort. This sequence was found in a woman aged 30 to 39 in good health and CMV-seropositive. Sample: PBMCs. V and J are TRBV5-6 and TRBJ2-2; TRBD2 agrees at 7 bases. The DNA for the CDR3 is TGTGCCAGCAGCCTCCCAGCGGGAAGCACCGGGGAGCTGTTTTTT. Translated: CASSLPAGSTGELFF.